This T cell receptor beta chain emerged from a study of blood T cell repertoires in COVID-19 (dated by TCRdb to about 2020). General notes on the study: Samples from collaborators originated in the United States, Italy and Spain and spanned both the acute and convalescent phases of COVID-19. The material from the prospective study consisted of cDNA or gDNA derived from T cells, B-cell-depleted T cells, or PBMCs. Subjects who had been exposed to COVID-19, were actively infected with it, or had recovered from it provided the deeply sampled blood TCRbeta repertoires that made up the dataset. The repertoires were made available in a free public database intended to serve as a resource for research on the immune response to SARS-CoV-2. Samples came from the ongoing ImmuneRACE study (first 160 participants) plus 1,254 subjects from 6 global collaborators. Sample metadata almost always included a de-identified subject ID, COVID-19 status, age in years and sex. HLA class I and class II types, where available, came from metadata supplied by the sample provider rather than from assay-based typing. The study at large found these results: How much clinical and demographic metadata was included differed by source and by participant, and the metadata was provided uncurated.

Enrolling through a virtual design, the prospective study's participants ranged in age from roughly 18 to 90 years and lived across roughly 23 United States geographic areas. To assign participants to cohorts, the prospective study relied on clinical history that participants themselves reported in a screening survey and a study questionnaire. In the prospective study, mobile phlebotomists collected whole blood, serum and a nasopharyngeal or oropharyngeal swab from each participant. Prospective study participants could optionally give additional blood draws and questionnaires over an approximately two-month period. Prospective study blood samples were shipped either frozen or at room temperature before DNA extraction. TCRbeta CDR3 regions were amplified from genomic DNA by means of the immunoSEQ Assay, a bias-controlled multiplex PCR. The study's own analysis went as follows. Within the assay, amplification of reference gene primers was used to estimate how many nucleated cells each sample contained. Sequence reads were collapsed and filtered to measure the absolute abundance of every unique TCRbeta CDR3 rearrangement. For each sample, productive Simpson clonality was calculated as the square root of Simpson's diversity index over productive rearrangements. TCRdb took this table from immuneACCESS and kept in-frame rearrangements with V and J called. Such tables lack part of the clones; where checked against another copy, unresolved V genes explain under half of the gap, and the rest is unexplained. Clonal size and the V and J genes are those of that table, whereas D and trimming came from the DNA. Recorded for this sample are some 210,000 clones; around 81% of them occurred a single time. The biggest ten clones account for about 4.5% of the sample.

Details on this clone: The antigen it recognizes is unknown. Base qualities are missing; no much larger clone stands one base away.

The germline V and J ends show losses of 4 bases and 5 bases respectively, and no gene match explains 6 bases of the junction. According to the germline V gene, CDR1 reads MNHEY and CDR2 reads SVGAGI. The CDR3 goes from the cysteine to the phenylalanine over 14 residues. This entry keeps only the CDR3 DNA: 42 bases, framed from base 1. The sequence was collected from a man in his thirties or forties with acute COVID-19. Specimen: PBMCs or T cells enriched from blood (not recorded which). The V and J genes are TRBV6-5 and TRBJ2-7, with 9 junctional bases fitting TRBD1. The nucleotide sequence is TGTGCCAGCAGTTTAGGGACAGGGAGGCACGAGCAGTACTTC. It is translated as CASSLGTGRHEQYF.